This passage covers 31 T cell receptor beta chains from one sample sequenced in a study of blood T cell repertoires in COVID-19. Clones were sequenced by immunoSEQ multiplex PCR, and TCRdb holds only the in-frame ones, with some missing. The data contain 100,000 to 120,000 clones, about three quarters of them singletons. The specimen sequenced was peripheral blood. The receptor source for this set is a woman over 75 with active or convalescent COVID-19.

This clone was picked up a small number of times. The chain has TRBV28 and TRBJ1-2; D possibly corresponds to TRBD1 (6 bases). Germline loops: CDR1 MDHEN, CDR2 SYDVKM. Between the trimmed V and J ends, which lost 5 bases and 4 bases, there was a span of 17 bases. The CDR3 loop spans 15 amino acids. The CDR3, as DNA: TGTGCCAGCAGTAGGGGGTTCAGGGCCACCTATGGCTACACCTTC. This encodes CASSRGFRATYGYTF.

About this clone: At one boundary the junction diverges from the germline segment, which might be a read error. This rearrangement joins TRBV6-5 to TRBJ2-1; the match to TRBD2 covers 8 bases. This CDR3 region has 15 residues. The germline V gene encodes CDR1 MNHEY and CDR2 SVGAGI. The CDR3 reads CASSHSGRGENEQFF. DNA of the CDR3: TGTGCCAGCAGTCACTCCGGGAGGGGGGAAAATGAGCAGTTCTTC.

The V and J genes are TRBV7-2 and TRBJ2-1, with TRBD2 matching over 9 bases. This CDR3 spans 14 amino acids. J lost 15 bases, V lost 3 bases, and 12 bases had no gene match. The V gene's germline CDR1 is SGHTA and CDR2 FQGNSA. CDR3 DNA sequence: TGTGCCAGCAGCTTGACCCGACTAGCGGCCCACCCGTTCTTC. Its translation is CASSLTRLAAHPFF. Combining the CDR3 with reference TRBV7-2 and TRBJ2-1 gives the whole variable domain GAGVSQSPSNKVTEKGKDVELRCDPISGHTALYWYRQSLGQGLEFLIYFQGNSAPDKSGLPSDRFSAERTGGSVSTLTIQRTQQEDSAVYLCASSLTRLAAHPFFGPGTRLTVL.

The V call is TRBV3-1 (or the pseudogene TRBV3-2), the J call TRBJ1-1; 9 bases fit TRBD1. This CDR3 spans 15 amino acids. The ends lost 2 bases at V and 5 bases at J; junction bases unmatched: 6. Germline values: CDR1 LGHDT, CDR2 YNNKEL (reference sequence). As DNA, the CDR3 is TGTGCCAGCAGCCAACGGACAGGGGCGAAAACTGAAGCTTTCTTT. Its translation: CASSQRTGAKTEAFF.

The genes are TRBV6-2 or TRBV6-3 and TRBJ2-6; D call uncertain. V was cut by 0 bases and J by 0 bases, with 6 bases left in between. The length of the CDR3 is 16 residues. In germline, CDR1 is MNHEY, CDR2 SVGEGT. This CDR3 is CASSYSSNSGANVLTF. The CDR3 region has the DNA TGTGCCAGCAGTTACTCCAGTAACTCTGGGGCCAACGTCCTGACTTTC.

In its sample, this clone was seen a few times. This chain uses TRBV18 with TRBJ2-5; 9 bases align to TRBD2. CDR1 and CDR2 (germline): KGHSH, LQKENI. The CDR3 is 15 amino acids. V dropped 1 base and J dropped 5; count of bases not matched to a gene: 5. The DNA for the CDR3 is TGTGCCAGCTCACCACGTGAGGCGGGAGGGGAGACCCAGTACTTC. Translation: CASSPREAGGETQYF.

The gene calls are TRBV5-1 and TRBJ2-1; possibly TRBD2 for D (6 bases). Trimming removed 4 bases at V and 9 bases at J, with 17 bases between. The CDR3 is 14 residues long. CDR1 and CDR2 from the germline V gene are SGHRS and YFSETQ. The CDR3 DNA sequence: TGCGCCAGCAGCGCGGACCTACTAGCTGCTGAGCAGTTCTTC. It is translated as CASSADLLAAEQFF.

This clone showed up just a few times. V gene TRBV19 combines with J gene TRBJ1-1, with D unclear. The CDR3 is 15 amino acids. Germline assignment: CDR1 LNHDA and CDR2 SQIVND (reference sequence). V was shortened by 5 bases and J by 0 bases, with 13 bases between the two germline ends. The CDR3 coding sequence is TGTGCCAGTAGTGTGGGCCGGGGTATGAACACTGAAGCTTTCTTT. This codes for CASSVGRGMNTEAFF.

This clone has only a few counts. The chain uses TRBV19 and TRBJ2-7, with 12 bases identical to TRBD2. The V gene end was trimmed by 6 bases and the J gene end by 2 bases; junction bases not matched to a gene: 14. Germline V CDR1 and CDR2: LNHDA, SQIVND (reference sequence). The CDR3 is 18 residues long. The CDR3 loop reads CASSLGLAGGPSAYEQYF. In DNA form, the CDR3 reads TGTGCCAGTAGCTTGGGGCTAGCGGGAGGGCCTAGCGCCTACGAGCAGTACTTC.

This clone was observed once. This rearrangement joins TRBV7-3 to TRBJ2-3; TRBD2 matches 7 bases. From germline, CDR1 is SGHTA and CDR2 FQGTGA. The CDR3 is made up of 16 amino acids. With V trimmed by 2 bases and J by 2 bases, 7 bases remained unmatched. CDR3 coding DNA: TGTGCCAGCAGCTTAGGCGGGAGTGCTAACACAGATACGCAGTATTTT. It codes for CASSLGGSANTDTQYF.

The chain uses TRBV5-4 and TRBJ2-5, with 8 bases matching TRBD1. CDR1 is SGHNT and CDR2 is YYREEE in the germline V gene (reference sequence). V gave up 4 bases and J gave up 1 base; unmatched junction bases: 3. The CDR3 has 14 amino acids. CDR3 nucleotides: TGTGCCAGCAGCACACAGGGGGGCCAAGAGACCCAGTACTTC. Translated, it gives CASSTQGGQETQYF.

A single count supports this clone. The chain has TRBV19 and TRBJ2-1; TRBD2 aligns across 8 bases. Germline V gene data show CDR1 as LNHDA and CDR2 as SQIVND (reference sequence). J was trimmed by 0 bases and V by 3 bases; bases with no gene match: 1. The CDR3 loop spans 15 amino acids. CDR3 sequence: CASSIAGGSYNEQFF. The CDR3 DNA is TGTGCCAGTAGTATCGCGGGAGGCTCCTACAATGAGCAGTTCTTC.

The chain couples TRBV6-6 to TRBJ2-2, with D perhaps TRBD2 (5 bases). Germline CDR1 reads MNHNY; CDR2 reads SVGAGI (reference sequence). V was pared by 1 base and J by 4 bases, with 7 bases between. The CDR3 loop spans 14 amino acids. The CDR3, as DNA: TGTGCCAGCAGTTACTACCGGGGCACCGGGGAGCTGTTTTTT. The encoded protein is CASSYYRGTGELFF.

This chain links TRBV9 with TRBJ2-3; 10 bases are a match to TRBD2. This CDR3 is built from 14 residues. CDR1 is SGDLS and CDR2 is YYNGEE in the germline V gene. With 3 bases clipped from V and 6 bases from J, the junction kept 4 bases outside the gene matches. The CDR3 DNA is TGTGCCAGCAGCGCTAGCGGGGGATCGGATACGCAGTATTTT. Amino acid sequence: CASSASGGSDTQYF.

The chain is built from TRBV2 and TRBJ1-1, with D unclear. The germline CDR1 and CDR2 sequences are SNHLY and FYNNEI. This CDR3 comprises 11 residues. V lost 8 bases, J lost 5 bases, and 9 bases lay in between. CDR3 DNA sequence: TGTGCCAGCGGCTTAATTACTGAAGCTTTCTTT. Its translation: CASGLITEAFF.

A single count supports this clone. The V and J genes are TRBV10-1 and TRBJ2-1; 7 bases are a match to TRBD1. This CDR3 comprises 13 residues. The V gene end was trimmed by 5 bases and the J gene end by 6 bases; junction bases not matched to a gene: 4. Germline loops: CDR1 WNHNN, CDR2 SYGVQD (reference sequence). The chain's CDR3 is CASSRRQGNEQFF. As DNA, the CDR3 is TGCGCCAGCAGTAGAAGACAGGGCAATGAGCAGTTCTTC.

This rearrangement joins TRBV6-5 to TRBJ2-7; 7 bases align to TRBD1. The CDR3 has 14 amino acids. Losses at the gene ends were 6 bases for V and 0 bases for J; bases not matched to a gene: 5. Germline values: CDR1 MNHEY, CDR2 SVGAGI. CDR3 amino acids: CASRQGLSSYEQYF. The CDR3, as DNA: TGTGCCAGCAGACAGGGGCTCAGCTCCTACGAGCAGTACTTC.

The chain uses TRBV5-6 and TRBJ1-2; D not certain. CDR3 size: 12 residues. Deletions cut 3 bases from V and 11 bases from J, with 14 bases between. Germline lookup yields CDR1 SGHDT and CDR2 YYEEEE. CDR3 sequence reads: CASSWAGVDYTF. CDR3 sequence (DNA): TGTGCCAGCAGCTGGGCCGGGGTGGATTACACCTTC.

The CDR3 reads CSVLSGGFEQYF. Here the CDR3 DNA reads TGCAGCGTTCTCTCAGGGGGTTTCGAGCAGTACTTC. The chain joins TRBV29-1 to TRBJ2-7, with 7 bases aligning to TRBD1. The germline V gene has CDR1 SQVTM and CDR2 ANQGSEA. With V trimmed by 5 bases and J by 6 bases, 7 bases remained unmatched. This CDR3 has 12 residues.

The rearrangement uses TRBV19 and TRBJ1-1, with TRBD1 matching 9 bases. The CDR3 is 12 amino acids. The germline gives CDR1 LNHDA, CDR2 SQIVND (reference sequence). V was clipped by 6 bases and J by 4 bases; unmatched bases: 0. As DNA, the CDR3 is TGTGCCAGTAGGACAGGGGGCACTGAAGCTTTCTTT. Translation: CASRTGGTEAFF.

The genes are TRBV30 and TRBJ2-6, with D possibly matching TRBD1 (6 bases). CDR1 is GTSNPN and CDR2 is SVGIG in the germline V gene (reference sequence). CDR3 length equals 15 residues. V lost 8 bases and J lost 0, with 14 bases in between. The CDR3 loop is CAAGQKNSGANVLTF. CDR3 DNA: TGTGCCGCCGGACAGAAAAACTCTGGGGCCAACGTCCTGACTTTC. Based on the CDR3 plus reference TRBV30 and TRBJ2-6, the full variable domain is SQTIHQWPATLVQPVGSPLSLECTVEGTSNPNLYWYRQAAGRGLQLLFYSVGIGQISSEVPQNLSASRPQDRQFILSSKKLLLSDSGFYLCAAGQKNSGANVLTFGAGSRLTVL.

V and J are TRBV5-4 and TRBJ1-2; 8 nucleotides match TRBD1. Germline-derived CDR1 and CDR2 are SGHNT and YYREEE (reference sequence). This CDR3 has 14 amino acids. The V and J ends lost 0 bases and 2 bases, in that order; junction bases with no gene match: 0. CDR3 bases: TGTGCCAGCAGCTTGGGACAGGGGAACTATGGCTACACCTTC. Its translation: CASSLGQGNYGYTF.

V gene TRBV7-9 combines with J gene TRBJ2-1, with TRBD2 matching 11 bases. The germline gives CDR1 SEHNR, CDR2 FQNEAQ (reference sequence). Losses at the gene ends were 2 bases for V and 4 bases for J; bases not matched to a gene: 1. The CDR3 length is 15 residues. The DNA for the CDR3 is TGTGCCAGCAGCTTAACTAGCGGGGGTTACAATGAGCAGTTCTTC. Translating it yields CASSLTSGGYNEQFF.

The chain couples TRBV14 to TRBJ1-3; D is perhaps TRBD1 (5 bases). The CDR3 runs 17 residues. Trimming removed 6 bases from V and 0 bases from J, with 18 bases in between. Germline V gene lookup returns CDR1 SGHDN and CDR2 FVKESK. Here the CDR3 reads CASRIQGVLDSGNTIYF. In DNA form, the CDR3 reads TGTGCCAGCAGGATTCAAGGGGTGTTAGACTCTGGAAACACCATATATTTT.

This clone was recorded only once. The CDR3 DNA is TGTGCCAGCAGTGAGGTGGGACAGGGGGGCCAAGAGACCCAGTACTTC. It encodes CASSEVGQGGQETQYF. V and J are TRBV2 and TRBJ2-5; TRBD1 matches at 11 bases. In germline, CDR1 is SNHLY, CDR2 FYNNEI. With V trimmed by 3 bases and J by 1 base, 4 bases remained unmatched. This CDR3 region has 16 residues.

The chain joins TRBV20-1 to TRBJ2-7; D uncertain. The CDR3 contains 11 residues. CDR1 is DFQATT and CDR2 is SNEGSKA in the germline V gene (reference sequence). Trimming took off 2 bases at V and 6 bases at J, with 8 bases between the two ends. The CDR3, as DNA: TGCAGTGCTAGACACCGAGGCGAGCAGTACTTC. Its protein is CSARHRGEQYF.

There are a few counts of this clone. This chain links TRBV5-8 with TRBJ2-1; a weak D match, TRBD2 (6 bases). Trimming took off 5 bases at V and 0 bases at J, with 15 bases between the two ends. The CDR3 length is 16 residues. Germline lookup yields CDR1 SGHTS and CDR2 YDEGEE. CDR3 loop: CASRSERARSYNEQFF. The CDR3 DNA reads as TGTGCCAGCAGATCCGAGCGGGCCCGCTCCTACAATGAGCAGTTCTTC.

This clone was counted only a few times. The gene calls are TRBV4-1 and TRBJ1-5; no firm D call. Trimming took 1 base from V and 0 from J, leaving 10 bases between them. The CDR3 runs to 16 residues. Germline lookup yields CDR1 MGHRA and CDR2 YSYEKL. CDR3 in amino acids: CASSQGRGYSNQPQHF. The CDR3 nucleotides read TGCGCCAGCAGCCAAGGGAGAGGCTATAGCAATCAGCCCCAGCATTTT.

The chain has TRBV6-6 and TRBJ2-1; 10 bases match TRBD2. The CDR3 contains 15 residues. CDR1 and CDR2 from the germline V gene are MNHNY and SVGAGI (reference sequence). V was clipped by 5 bases and J by 9 bases; unmatched bases: 10. CDR3 residues: CASSPSSGSRGEQFF. CDR3 bases: TGTGCCAGCAGTCCATCTAGCGGGAGTAGGGGTGAGCAGTTCTTC.

The chain employs TRBV3-1 (or the pseudogene TRBV3-2) and TRBJ2-1; 10 nucleotides match TRBD2. Trimming removed 0 bases from V and 4 bases from J; junction bases left unmatched: 9. This CDR3 is built from 18 residues. Germline loops: CDR1 LGHDT, CDR2 YNNKEL (reference sequence). The CDR3 is CASSQEGQREGRYNEQFF. DNA for the CDR3: TGTGCCAGCAGCCAAGAAGGGCAGCGGGAGGGCCGATACAATGAGCAGTTCTTC.

The gene calls are TRBV4-2 and TRBJ2-1; D may be TRBD2 (6 bases). The CDR3 is made up of 16 amino acids. In germline, CDR1 is LGHNA, CDR2 YNFKEQ. Trimming pared 0 bases from V and 5 bases from J, leaving 14 bases between. Here the CDR3 reads CASSQDPAGRHNEQFF. The CDR3 coding sequence is TGTGCCAGCAGCCAAGATCCGGCAGGGAGGCACAATGAGCAGTTCTTC.